This T cell receptor (beta chain) was recovered during a study of T cell responses to AZD1222 COVID-19 vaccine. Whole-study findings and limits: Spike regions recognized by vaccine-associated CD4 TCRs spanned the protein, led by 160-218 and 743-854. Recipients of AZD1222 seropositive at baseline numbered only 6 or 7.

This clone was recorded once. Its antigen is currently unknown. Assay: immunoSEQ multiplex PCR; the TCRdb copy retains only in-frame clones and omits some. The repertoire holds some 150,000 clones, 85% to 95% seen once, with under 2% in the top ten. Germline V gene sequence: CDR1 MDHEN, CDR2 SYDVKM. The V segment lost 6 bases and the J segment 12 bases; nucleotides outside the gene matches: 8. The CDR3 sequence is 13 residues long. The chain uses TRBV28 and TRBJ2-7, with 13 positions matching TRBD2. The TCR originated in an adult in good health. Sequenced here: peripheral blood, sampled on day 0 of AZD1222 vaccination. This CDR3 reads CASRVGLAGVWYF. The CDR3 bases are TGTGCCAGCAGGGTAGGACTAGCGGGAGTTTGGTACTTC. Variable domain in full (rest from reference TRBV28 and TRBJ2-7): DVKVTQSSRYLVKRTGEKVFLECVQDMDHENMFWYRQDPGLGLRLIYFSYDVKMKEKGDIPEGYSVSREKKERFSLILESASTNQTSMYLCASRVGLAGVWYFGPGTRLTVT.